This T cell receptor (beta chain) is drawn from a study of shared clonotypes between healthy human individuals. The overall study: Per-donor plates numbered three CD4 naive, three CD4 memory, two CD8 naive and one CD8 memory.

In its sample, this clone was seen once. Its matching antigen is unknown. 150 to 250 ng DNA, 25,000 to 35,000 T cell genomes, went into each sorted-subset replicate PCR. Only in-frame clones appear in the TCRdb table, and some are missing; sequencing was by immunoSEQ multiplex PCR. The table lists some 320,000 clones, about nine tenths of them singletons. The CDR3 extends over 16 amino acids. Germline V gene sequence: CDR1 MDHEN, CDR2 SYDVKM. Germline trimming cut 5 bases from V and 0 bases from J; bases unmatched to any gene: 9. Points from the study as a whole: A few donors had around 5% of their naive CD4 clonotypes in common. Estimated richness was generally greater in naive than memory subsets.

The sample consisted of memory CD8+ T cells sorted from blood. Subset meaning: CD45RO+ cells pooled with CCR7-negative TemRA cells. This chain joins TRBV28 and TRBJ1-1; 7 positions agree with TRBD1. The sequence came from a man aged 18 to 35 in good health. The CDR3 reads CASSHQGQSMNTEAFF. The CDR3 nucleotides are TGTGCCAGCAGTCATCAGGGACAGTCAATGAACACTGAAGCTTTCTTT.